This T cell receptor (beta chain) derives from a study of technical replicates of blood from a handful of donors. Per germline, CDR1 LNHNV and CDR2 YYDKDF (reference sequence). Trimming stripped 1 base from V and 6 bases from J, with 9 bases between. CDR3 length equals 14 residues. Method: immunoSEQ multiplex PCR; TCRdb's copy keeps in-frame clones and lacks some. The repertoire holds almost 70,000 clones, with approximately 90% as singletons. The clonotype originates from a human donor in good health. Some clones in this sample may be carry-over from other donors' samples. Sequencing was carried out using PBMCs. The genes are TRBV15 and TRBJ2-2; D possibly corresponds to TRBD1 (6 bases). The CDR3 nucleotides read TGTGCCACCAGCAGAGTCCAGGGGCCCGGGGAGCTGTTTTTT. It is translated as CATSRVQGPGELFF.